This record looks at one T cell receptor beta chain sequence and its context. What it recognizes is unknown. In germline, CDR1 is SGHAT, CDR2 FQNNGV. CDR3 size: 17 residues. TCRdb re-called the 5' RACE reads and shows each CDR3 protein once, DNA omitted. This table lists approximately 420,000 distinct CDR3 sequences. The record originates from a study of T cells expressing NK-cell markers. Study results and limitations: In several donors, dominant clonotypes made up about 28.3-65% of CD3+CD56-NKG2C+ cells. It remained uncertain whether the expanded NKG2C+ T cell clones were specific for HCMV antigens.

The origin of this receptor is a woman in her forties or fifties in good health. The V gene is TRBV11-2, the J gene TRBJ2-2; without DNA, the TCRdb call of TRBD1 cannot be checked. The sample taken for sequencing was blood T cells: a sorted CD56 or NKG2C T cell subset, CD4+ or CD8+ T cells, or bulk PBMC T cells (not recorded which). The CDR3 loop is CASSLVGQGMNTGELFF.